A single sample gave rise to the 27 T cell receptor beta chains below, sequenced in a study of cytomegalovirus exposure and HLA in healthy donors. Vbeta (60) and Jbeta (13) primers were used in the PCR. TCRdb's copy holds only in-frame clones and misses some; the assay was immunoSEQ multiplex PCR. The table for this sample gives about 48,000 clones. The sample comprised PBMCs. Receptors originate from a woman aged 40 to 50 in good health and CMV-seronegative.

The CDR3, as DNA: TGCGCCAGCAGCCTCGGTCGACAGGCGAACTATGGCTACACCTTC. Protein sequence: CASSLGRQANYGYTF. This chain joins TRBV5-1 and TRBJ1-2; D may be TRBD1 (6 bases). Germline CDR1 is SGHRS and CDR2 is YFSETQ. There are 15 residues in the CDR3. Trimming took off 4 bases at V and 2 bases at J, with 15 bases between the two ends.

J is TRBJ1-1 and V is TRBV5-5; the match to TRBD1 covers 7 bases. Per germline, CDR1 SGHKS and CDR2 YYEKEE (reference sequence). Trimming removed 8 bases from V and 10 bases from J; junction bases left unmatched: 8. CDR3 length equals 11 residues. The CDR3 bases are TGTGCCAGTCGTACAGGGGAATTAGCTTTCTTT. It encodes CASRTGELAFF.

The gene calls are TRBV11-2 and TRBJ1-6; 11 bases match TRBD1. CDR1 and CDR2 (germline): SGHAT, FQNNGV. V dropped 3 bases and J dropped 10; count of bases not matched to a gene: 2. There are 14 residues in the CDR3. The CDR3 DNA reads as TGTGCCAGCAGCTTGGACAGGGGGCTGTCACCCCTCCACTTT. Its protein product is CASSLDRGLSPLHF. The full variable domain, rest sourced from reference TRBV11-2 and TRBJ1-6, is EAGVAQSPRYKIIEKRQSVAFWCNPISGHATLYWYQQILGQGPKLLIQFQNNGVVDDSQLPKDRFSAERLKGVDSTLKIQPAKLEDSAVYLCASSLDRGLSPLHFGNGTRLTVT.

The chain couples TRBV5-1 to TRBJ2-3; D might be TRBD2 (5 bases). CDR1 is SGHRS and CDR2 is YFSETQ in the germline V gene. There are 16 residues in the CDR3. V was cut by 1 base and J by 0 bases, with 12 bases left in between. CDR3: CASSLSGNPSTDTQYF. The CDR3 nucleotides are TGCGCCAGCAGCTTGTCGGGAAATCCTAGCACAGATACGCAGTATTTT.

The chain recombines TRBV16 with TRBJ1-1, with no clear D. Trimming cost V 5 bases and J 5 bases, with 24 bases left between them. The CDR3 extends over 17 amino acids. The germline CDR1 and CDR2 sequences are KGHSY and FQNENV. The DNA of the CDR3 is TGTGCCAGCAGCAAAGGGCTGGGCCTACGGCGGGAGACTGAAGCTTTCTTT. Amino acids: CASSKGLGLRRETEAFF.

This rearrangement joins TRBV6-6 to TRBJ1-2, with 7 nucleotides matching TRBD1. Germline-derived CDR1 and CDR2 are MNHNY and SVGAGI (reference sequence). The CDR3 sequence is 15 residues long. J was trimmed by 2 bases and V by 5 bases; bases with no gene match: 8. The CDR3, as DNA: TGTGCCAGCAGTCTGGGACAGCTTACCAACTATGGCTACACCTTC. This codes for CASSLGQLTNYGYTF.

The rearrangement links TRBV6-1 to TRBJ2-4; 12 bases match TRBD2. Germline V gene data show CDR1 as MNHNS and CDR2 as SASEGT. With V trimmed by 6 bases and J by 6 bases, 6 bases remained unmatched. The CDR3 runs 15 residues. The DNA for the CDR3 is TGTGCCAGCAGGATACTAGCGGGAGGTGTAAACATTCAGTACTTC. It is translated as CASRILAGGVNIQYF.

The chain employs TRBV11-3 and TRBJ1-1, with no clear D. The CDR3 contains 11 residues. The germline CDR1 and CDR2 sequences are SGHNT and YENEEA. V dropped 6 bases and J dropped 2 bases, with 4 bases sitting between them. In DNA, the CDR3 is TGTGCCAGCAGAATAAACACTGAAGCTTTCTTT. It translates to CASRINTEAFF.

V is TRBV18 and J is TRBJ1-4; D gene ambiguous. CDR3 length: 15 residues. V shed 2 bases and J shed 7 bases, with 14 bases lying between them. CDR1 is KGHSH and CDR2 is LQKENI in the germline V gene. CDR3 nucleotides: TGTGCCAGCTCACCAAACGGCGGAGAAGGTGAAAAACTGTTTTTT. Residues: CASSPNGGEGEKLFF.

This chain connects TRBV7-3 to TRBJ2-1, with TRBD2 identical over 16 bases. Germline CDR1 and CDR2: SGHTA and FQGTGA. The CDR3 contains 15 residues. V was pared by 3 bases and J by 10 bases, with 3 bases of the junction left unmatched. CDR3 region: CASSFGTSGGAEQFF. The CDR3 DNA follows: TGTGCCAGCAGCTTCGGGACTAGCGGGGGGGCGGAGCAGTTCTTC.

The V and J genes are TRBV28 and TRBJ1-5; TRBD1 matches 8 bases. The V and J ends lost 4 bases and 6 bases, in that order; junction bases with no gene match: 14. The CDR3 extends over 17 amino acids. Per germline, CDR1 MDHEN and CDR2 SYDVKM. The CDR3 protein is CASSSPGGAAWRQPQHF. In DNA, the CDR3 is TGTGCCAGCAGTTCGCCAGGGGGCGCAGCGTGGCGTCAGCCCCAGCATTTT. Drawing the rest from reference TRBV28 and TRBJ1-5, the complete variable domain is DVKVTQSSRYLVKRTGEKVFLECVQDMDHENMFWYRQDPGLGLRLIYFSYDVKMKEKGDIPEGYSVSREKKERFSLILESASTNQTSMYLCASSSPGGAAWRQPQHFGDGTRLSIL.

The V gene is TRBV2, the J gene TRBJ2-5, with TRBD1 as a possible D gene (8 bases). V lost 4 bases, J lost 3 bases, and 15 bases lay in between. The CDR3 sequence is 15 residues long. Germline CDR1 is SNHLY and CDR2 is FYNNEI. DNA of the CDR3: TGTGCCAGCAGTGTACAGGGGGGGAAGGAAGAGACCCAGTACTTC. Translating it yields CASSVQGGKEETQYF.

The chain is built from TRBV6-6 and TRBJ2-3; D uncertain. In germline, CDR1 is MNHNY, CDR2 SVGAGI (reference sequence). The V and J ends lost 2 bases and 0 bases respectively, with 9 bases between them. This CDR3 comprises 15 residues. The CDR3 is CASSYASMSTDTQYF. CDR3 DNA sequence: TGTGCCAGCAGTTACGCCTCTATGAGCACAGATACGCAGTATTTT.

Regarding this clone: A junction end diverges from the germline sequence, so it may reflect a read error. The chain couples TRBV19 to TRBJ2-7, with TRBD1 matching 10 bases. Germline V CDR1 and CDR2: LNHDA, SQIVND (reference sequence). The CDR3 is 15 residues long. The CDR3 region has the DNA TGTGCCAGCAGTACATTGGACAGGGGGTTCCACGAGCAGTACTTC. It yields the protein CASSTLDRGFHEQYF.

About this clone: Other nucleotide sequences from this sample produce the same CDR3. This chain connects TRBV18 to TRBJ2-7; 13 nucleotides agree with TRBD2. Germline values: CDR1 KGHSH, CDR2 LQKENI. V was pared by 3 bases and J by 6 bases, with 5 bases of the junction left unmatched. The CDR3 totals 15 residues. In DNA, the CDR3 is TGTGCCAGCTCACCTGGACTAGCGGGGGATCCCGAGCAGTACTTC. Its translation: CASSPGLAGDPEQYF.

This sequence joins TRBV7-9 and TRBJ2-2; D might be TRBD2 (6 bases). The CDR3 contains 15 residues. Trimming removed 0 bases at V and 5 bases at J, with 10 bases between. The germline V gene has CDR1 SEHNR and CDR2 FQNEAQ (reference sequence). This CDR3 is CASSLAQLATGELFF. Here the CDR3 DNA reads TGTGCCAGCAGCTTAGCTCAACTAGCTACCGGGGAGCTGTTTTTT.

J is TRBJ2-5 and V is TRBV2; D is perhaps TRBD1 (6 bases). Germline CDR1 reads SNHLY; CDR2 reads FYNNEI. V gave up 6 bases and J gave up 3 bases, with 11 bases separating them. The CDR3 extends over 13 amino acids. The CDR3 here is CASRAGEKETQYF. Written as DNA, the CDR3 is TGTGCCAGCAGAGCAGGGGAGAAAGAGACCCAGTACTTC. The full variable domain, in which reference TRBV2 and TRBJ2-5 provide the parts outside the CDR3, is EPEVTQTPSHQVTQMGQEVILRCVPISNHLYFYWYRQILGQKVEFLVSFYNNEISEKSEIFDDQFSVERPDGSNFTLKIRSTKLEDSAMYFCASRAGEKETQYFGPGTRLLVL.

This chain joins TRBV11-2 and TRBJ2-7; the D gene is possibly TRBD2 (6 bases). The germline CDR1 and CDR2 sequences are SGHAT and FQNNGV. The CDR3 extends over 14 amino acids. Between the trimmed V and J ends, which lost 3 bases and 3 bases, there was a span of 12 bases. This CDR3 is CASSFGSPLYEQYF. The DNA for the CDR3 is TGTGCCAGCAGCTTCGGGAGTCCCCTCTACGAGCAGTACTTC. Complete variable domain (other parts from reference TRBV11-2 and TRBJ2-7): EAGVAQSPRYKIIEKRQSVAFWCNPISGHATLYWYQQILGQGPKLLIQFQNNGVVDDSQLPKDRFSAERLKGVDSTLKIQPAKLEDSAVYLCASSFGSPLYEQYFGPGTRLTVT.

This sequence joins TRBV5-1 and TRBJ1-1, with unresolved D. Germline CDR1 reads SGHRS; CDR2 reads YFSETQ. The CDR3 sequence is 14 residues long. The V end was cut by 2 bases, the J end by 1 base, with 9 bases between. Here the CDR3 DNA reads TGCGCCAGCAGCTTAACACATTCGAACACTGAAGCTTTCTTT. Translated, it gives CASSLTHSNTEAFF.

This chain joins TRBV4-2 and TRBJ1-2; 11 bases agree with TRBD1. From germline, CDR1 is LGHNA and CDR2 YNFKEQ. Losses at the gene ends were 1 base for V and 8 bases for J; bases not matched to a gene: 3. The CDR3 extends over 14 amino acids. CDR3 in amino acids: CASSQGTGGEGYTF. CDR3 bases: TGTGCCAGCAGCCAAGGGACAGGGGGCGAAGGCTACACCTTC.

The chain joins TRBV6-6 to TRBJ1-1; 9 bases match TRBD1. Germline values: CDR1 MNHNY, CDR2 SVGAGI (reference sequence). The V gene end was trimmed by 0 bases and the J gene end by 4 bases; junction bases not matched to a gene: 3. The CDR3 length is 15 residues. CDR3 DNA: TGTGCCAGCAGTTACTCGCCGGGACAGGGCACTGAAGCTTTCTTT. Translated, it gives CASSYSPGQGTEAFF.

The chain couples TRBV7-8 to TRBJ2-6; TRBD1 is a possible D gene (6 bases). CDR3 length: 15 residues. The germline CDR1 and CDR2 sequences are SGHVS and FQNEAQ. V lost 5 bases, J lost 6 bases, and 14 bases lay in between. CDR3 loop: CASSIQGATANVLTF. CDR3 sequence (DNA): TGTGCCAGCAGCATACAGGGAGCTACGGCCAACGTCCTGACTTTC.

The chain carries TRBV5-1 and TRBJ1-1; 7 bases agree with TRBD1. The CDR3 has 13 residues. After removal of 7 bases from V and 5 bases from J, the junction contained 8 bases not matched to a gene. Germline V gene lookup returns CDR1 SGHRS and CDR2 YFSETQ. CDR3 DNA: TGCGCCAGCCGCCGGGACAGTGAGACTGAAGCTTTCTTT. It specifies CASRRDSETEAFF.

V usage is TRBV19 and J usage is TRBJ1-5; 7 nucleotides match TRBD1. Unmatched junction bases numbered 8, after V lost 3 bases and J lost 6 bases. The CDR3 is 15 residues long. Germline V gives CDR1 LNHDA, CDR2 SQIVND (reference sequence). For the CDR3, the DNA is TGTGCCAGTAGTATCGGACAGGAGGCGAGTCAGCCCCAGCATTTT. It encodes CASSIGQEASQPQHF.

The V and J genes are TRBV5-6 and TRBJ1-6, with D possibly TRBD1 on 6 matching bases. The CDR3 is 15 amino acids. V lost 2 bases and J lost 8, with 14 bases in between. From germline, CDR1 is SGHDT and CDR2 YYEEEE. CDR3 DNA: TGTGCCAGCAGCTTTTTTCGCCCAGGGGATTCACCCCTCCACTTT. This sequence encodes CASSFFRPGDSPLHF.

DNA of the CDR3: TGCGCCAGCAGCCAAGACTCGCGGGGGGGCTACAATGAGCAGTTCTTC. Translating it yields CASSQDSRGGYNEQFF. The chain couples TRBV4-3 to TRBJ2-1; 9 positions agree with TRBD2. J gave up 3 bases and V 0 bases, and 3 bases lay outside the gene matches. The CDR3 runs to 16 residues. CDR1 is LGHNA, CDR2 YSLEER, per germline.

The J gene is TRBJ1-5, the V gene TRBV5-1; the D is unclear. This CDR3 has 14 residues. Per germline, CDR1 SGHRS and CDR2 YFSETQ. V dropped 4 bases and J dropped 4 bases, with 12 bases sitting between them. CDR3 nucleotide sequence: TGCGCCAGCAGCCCCATGCAGACTAATCAGCCCCAGCATTTT. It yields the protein CASSPMQTNQPQHF.